This T cell receptor (beta chain) was sequenced during a study of spatial heterogeneity in lung cancer. Study-wide background: Donation came from 70 or so patients with untreated early-stage non-small cell lung cancer. The authors sequenced available follow-up PBMC samples, taken a median of about two years after resection. Overall study results and limits: The appearance of ubiquitous expanded tumor TCRs in blood was greater at resection than follow-up.

By proportion, this clonotype is medium-sized. Its antigen is unknown. Using its own MiXCR run on the 5' RACE reads, TCRdb lists one record per CDR3 protein. The profile shows just under 10,000 distinct CDR3 sequences, 23% of them singletons. Indicated time point: blood at routine non-recurrence follow-up after resection. Whole RNA from tumor, nontumor lung or frozen PBMC was sequenced unsorted. The material sequenced was PBMCs, taken at follow-up. The receptor comes from a female donor with early-stage non-small cell lung cancer.

CDR3 in DNA: TGCAGCGCCTCGTTTGGGGGCGGGATGGAGACCCAGTACTTC. It yields the protein CSASFGGGMETQYF. The chain couples TRBV29-1 to TRBJ2-5; D is possibly TRBD1 or TRBD2 (6 bases each). Germline values: CDR1 SQVTM, CDR2 ANQGSEA. Trimming removed 7 bases from V and 5 bases from J, with 20 bases in between. The CDR3 is 14 residues long.